Below, one TCR beta chain is given with its context. Its matching antigen is unknown. This specimen comes from a study of OX40 agonist ivuxolimab in advanced cancers. Study information: Patients received ivuxolimab, an intravenous treatment, every 2 weeks at 0.01 to 10 mg/kg. Three patients responded partially, comprising one with hepatocellular carcinoma and two with cutaneous melanoma. Findings of the study overall: More expanded clones were seen, on average, in CD8+ T cells than in CD4+. Not determined was the antigen specificity of the expanded peripheral T cells.

Data came from immunoSEQ multiplex PCR; TCRdb stores just in-frame clones and leaves some out. This table has tens of thousands of clones, about 82% appearing once. With 3 bases clipped from V and 4 bases from J, the junction kept 4 bases outside the gene matches. There are 14 residues in the CDR3. Germline CDR1 SGDLS, CDR2 YYNGEE. The sequencing used CD4+ or CD8+ T cells sorted from blood, collected in a trial of the OX40 agonist ivuxolimab. The chain links TRBV9 to TRBJ1-5, with 7 positions matching TRBD1. This receptor was taken from an adult with an advanced solid tumor such as melanoma, head and neck, liver or kidney cancer. The CDR3 loop is CASSGDSGNQPQHF. The CDR3 nucleotides are TGTGCCAGCAGCGGGGACAGCGGGAATCAGCCCCAGCATTTT. Variable domain in full (rest from reference TRBV9 and TRBJ1-5): DSGVTQTPKHLITATGQRVTLRCSPRSGDLSVYWYQQSLDQGLQFLIQYYNGEERAKGNILERFSAQQFPDLHSELNLSSLELGDSALYFCASSGDSGNQPQHFGDGTRLSIL.